A selection of T cell receptor beta chains follows, all from one sample in a study of cytomegalovirus exposure and HLA in healthy donors. The data were produced by immunoSEQ multiplex PCR, yet TCRdb's version contains in-frame clones alone and is incomplete. The sample lists 150,000 to 200,000 clones, 70% to 90% occurring once. The sequencing sample was made of PBMCs. The receptors were sampled from a woman aged 30 to 39 in good health and CMV-seronegative. Each CDR3 is given with its conserved first and last residue. Fields, in order: clone size, V gene, D gene, J gene, CDR3 DNA, CDR3 protein. D genes are given only for firm matches. Not every row has a clone size; where given, it reads once, few, many or a size class.

clone size: -; V gene: TRBV27; D gene: -; J gene: TRBJ2-1; CDR3 DNA: TGTGCCAGCAGTTTATCTCAGTACAATGAGCAGTTCTTC; CDR3 protein: CASSLSQYNEQFF
clone size: -; V gene: TRBV6-6; D gene: TRBD2; J gene: TRBJ2-7; CDR3 DNA: TGTGCCAGCAGTAGAGCGGGAGTTGGCTACGAGCAGTACTTC; CDR3 protein: CASSRAGVGYEQYF
clone size: -; V gene: TRBV6-4; D gene: -; J gene: TRBJ1-5; CDR3 DNA: TGTGCCAGCAGGATGGGGGTTAAGGGAGGAAGCAATCAGCCCCAGCATTTT; CDR3 protein: CASRMGVKGGSNQPQHF
clone size: -; V gene: TRBV7-9; D gene: -; J gene: TRBJ2-7; CDR3 DNA: TGTTCCAGCAGCTTAGGGGGGGAGTACGAGCAGTACTTC; CDR3 protein: CSSSLGGEYEQYF
clone size: -; V gene: TRBV27; D gene: -; J gene: TRBJ2-1; CDR3 DNA: TGTGCCAGCGGAACCCGTGCGGGGGCGACCTACAATGAGCAGTTCTTC; CDR3 protein: CASGTRAGATYNEQFF
clone size: -; V gene: TRBV4-1; D gene: TRBD1; J gene: TRBJ1-4; CDR3 DNA: TGCGCCAGCAGCCTGACAGGGGGCGATGAAAAACTGTTTTTT; CDR3 protein: CASSLTGGDEKLFF
clone size: -; V gene: TRBV9; D gene: -; J gene: TRBJ1-3; CDR3 DNA: TGTGCCAGCAGCGAGGCGGGGAGCTCTGGAAACACCATATATTTT; CDR3 protein: CASSEAGSSGNTIYF
clone size: -; V gene: TRBV5-6; D gene: -; J gene: TRBJ2-2; CDR3 DNA: TGTGCCAGCAGCTTGGGGACTTATAACACCGGGGAGCTGTTTTTT; CDR3 protein: CASSLGTYNTGELFF
clone size: -; V gene: TRBV6-1; D gene: TRBD1; J gene: TRBJ1-1; CDR3 DNA: TGTGCCAGCAGGCCGGGACAGGGTTTGAACACTGAAGCTTTCTTT; CDR3 protein: CASRPGQGLNTEAFF
clone size: few; V gene: TRBV19; D gene: -; J gene: TRBJ2-3; CDR3 DNA: TGTGCCAGTAGTATGAACAGCTATTCAGATACGCAGTATTTT; CDR3 protein: CASSMNSYSDTQYF
clone size: -; V gene: TRBV5-1; D gene: -; J gene: TRBJ1-4; CDR3 DNA: TGCGCCAGCAGCCCACGGGTGGCGGGTGAAAAACTGTTTTTT; CDR3 protein: CASSPRVAGEKLFF